Sequencing of this T cell receptor beta chain was carried out in a study of post-analysis software for immune sequencing data. Incorporated into the TCR beta cDNA libraries were unique molecular identifiers, which served to reduce PCR and sequencing biases. TCRdb called the PCR reads again in MiXCR, with one record for every CDR3 protein. The profile shows some 160,000 distinct CDR3 sequences, 35% to 40% of them singletons. This clonotype was observed a few times. This sequence was found in a girl aged 5-17 years with multiple sclerosis. The sample consisted of blood, taken after autologous hematopoietic stem cell transplantation.

The CDR3 loop is CASSLTYGDGYTF. DNA of the CDR3: TGCGCCAGCAGCTTGACCTACGGAGATGGCTACACCTTC. The genes are TRBV5-1 and TRBJ1-2; D ambiguous. The germline V and J ends were trimmed by 1 base and 6 bases, with 10 bases remaining between them. Germline assignment: CDR1 SGHRS and CDR2 YFSETQ. CDR3 length: 13 amino acids.